These 23 T cell receptor beta chains share one sample of origin, sequenced in a study of blood T cell repertoires in COVID-19. Assay: immunoSEQ multiplex PCR; the TCRdb copy retains only in-frame clones and omits some. The sample holds a few hundred thousand clones; 85% are singletons and the top ten take 3% to 4%. The sequenced material came from peripheral blood. These receptors were collected from a woman aged 18-29 years with acute or convalescent COVID-19.

This chain uses TRBV2 with TRBJ1-2; 7 bases align to TRBD1. The CDR3 runs 14 residues. The germline CDR1 and CDR2 sequences are SNHLY and FYNNEI. V trimming: 4 bases; J trimming: 1 base; junction bases outside the gene matches: 3. The CDR3 reads CASSGQGGNYGYTF. The CDR3 DNA reads TGTGCCAGCAGTGGGCAGGGGGGTAACTATGGCTACACCTTC.

The chain links TRBV4-1 to TRBJ2-5; D ambiguous. Trimming removed 2 bases at V and 5 bases at J, with 9 bases between. CDR1 is MGHRA and CDR2 is YSYEKL in the germline V gene. The CDR3 totals 13 residues. CDR3 loop: CASSQYSFETQYF. DNA of the CDR3: TGCGCCAGCAGCCAATATAGTTTCGAGACCCAGTACTTC.

The gene calls are TRBV27 and TRBJ1-1; D is unresolved. The CDR3 sequence is 15 residues long. CDR1 and CDR2 from the germline V gene are MNHEY and SMNVEV (reference sequence). Trimming shortened V by 4 bases and J by 1 base, and 13 bases separated the two germline ends. The CDR3 loop reads CASSYYGPQNTEAFF. The CDR3 nucleotides read TGTGCCAGCAGTTATTATGGGCCACAGAACACTGAAGCTTTCTTT.

This chain connects TRBV6-1 to TRBJ1-6; D is perhaps TRBD1 (5 bases). The V gene lost 2 bases and the J gene lost 2 bases, with 16 bases spanning the gap. Looked up from germline, CDR1 is MNHNS and CDR2 is SASEGT. This CDR3 has 18 amino acids. This chain's CDR3 is CASSEPVAGTTYNSPLHF. CDR3 DNA: TGTGCCAGCAGTGAACCCGTGGCGGGGACCACCTATAATTCACCCCTCCACTTT.

This clone appeared a single time. The chain combines TRBV29-1 with TRBJ2-3; the match to TRBD1 covers 12 bases. V shed 6 bases, J shed 8 bases, and the junction held 6 bases outside the gene matches. The CDR3 consists of 13 residues. Germline V CDR1 and CDR2: SQVTM, ANQGSEA. The CDR3 nucleotides read TGCAGCGTCGACCGGGACAGGGGGCTTACGCAGTATTTT. It translates to CSVDRDRGLTQYF.

Here the CDR3 reads CASSQEGQQLSTYGYTF. CDR3 nucleotides: TGCGCCAGCAGCCAAGAGGGACAGCAACTTTCTACATATGGCTACACCTTC. V usage is TRBV4-1 and J usage is TRBJ1-2; 7 bases agree with TRBD1. CDR1 is MGHRA and CDR2 is YSYEKL in the germline V gene. With 0 bases clipped from V and 5 bases from J, the junction kept 12 bases outside the gene matches. The CDR3 sequence is 17 residues long.

The chain uses TRBV2 and TRBJ2-7, with a weak D call TRBD2 (6 bases). The CDR3 sequence is 11 residues long. V lost 4 bases, J lost 6 bases, and 7 bases lay in between. Germline CDR1 is SNHLY and CDR2 is FYNNEI. The chain's CDR3 is CASSGGGEQYF. CDR3 DNA sequence: TGTGCCAGCAGTGGGGGAGGCGAGCAGTACTTC.

V gene TRBV3-1 (or the pseudogene TRBV3-2) combines with J gene TRBJ1-2; no firm D call. Per germline, CDR1 LGHDT and CDR2 YNNKEL (reference sequence). Trimming removed 0 bases from V and 7 bases from J, with 12 bases in between. The CDR3 covers 14 residues. CDR3 in DNA: TGTGCCAGCAGCCAAGATCAGAGAGGGAGTGGCTACACCTTC. This sequence encodes CASSQDQRGSGYTF.

The chain carries TRBV3-1 (or the pseudogene TRBV3-2) and TRBJ2-3; possibly TRBD2 for D (7 bases). Trimming took off 5 bases at V and 3 bases at J, with 15 bases between the two ends. The germline V gene has CDR1 LGHDT and CDR2 YNNKEL (reference sequence). This CDR3 is 15 amino acids long. CDR3 sequence (DNA): TGTGCCAGCAGCAAGGAGGGGGGGGCGACAGATACGCAGTATTTT. It encodes CASSKEGGATDTQYF.

The chain has TRBV6-6 and TRBJ1-1; D not certain. This CDR3 is 14 amino acids long. Germline assignment: CDR1 MNHNY and CDR2 SVGAGI (reference sequence). Trimming removed 0 bases at V and 5 bases at J, with 10 bases between. The CDR3 protein is CASSYSMGGTEAFF. The CDR3 bases are TGTGCCAGCAGTTACTCGATGGGAGGGACTGAAGCTTTCTTT.

V and J are TRBV7-9 and TRBJ1-4; perhaps TRBD1 as D (6 bases). Trimming pared 5 bases from V and 8 bases from J, leaving 30 bases between. The CDR3 is made up of 19 amino acids. Germline V gene lookup returns CDR1 SEHNR and CDR2 FQNEAQ (reference sequence). The CDR3 nucleotides are TGTGCCAGCAGCGGGGGGGCTGGGGAGCCCGAGTGGATAATGGAAAAACTGTTTTTT. It translates to CASSGGAGEPEWIMEKLFF.

J is TRBJ1-5 and V is TRBV6-5, with TRBD1 as a possible D gene (5 bases). The CDR3 totals 13 residues. The V and J ends lost 10 bases and 4 bases respectively, with 14 bases between them. CDR1 is MNHEY, CDR2 SVGAGI, per germline. Written as DNA, the CDR3 is TGTGCCATAACCCAGGGAGGAAATCAGCCCCAGCATTTT. Its protein is CAITQGGNQPQHF.

The chain is built from TRBV7-9 and TRBJ1-2, with 8 bases that match TRBD1. Trimming removed 2 bases from V and 7 bases from J; junction bases left unmatched: 6. The V gene's germline CDR1 is SEHNR and CDR2 FQNEAQ (reference sequence). This CDR3 has 14 residues. The CDR3, as DNA: TGTGCCAGCAGCTTACCGCCCGACAGGGGTGGCTACACCTTC. It encodes CASSLPPDRGGYTF. The variable domain in full, with the rest retrieved from reference TRBV7-9 and TRBJ1-2, is DTGVSQNPRHKITKRGQNVTFRCDPISEHNRLYWYRQTLGQGPEFLTYFQNEAQLEKSRLLSDRFSAERPKGSFSTLEIQRTEQGDSAMYLCASSLPPDRGGYTFGSGTRLTVV.

This clone was seen just once. V and J are TRBV25-1 and TRBJ1-2; D uncertain. Germline V gene data show CDR1 as MGHDK and CDR2 as SYGVNS. This CDR3 spans 14 amino acids. V gave up 2 bases and J gave up 6 bases, with 13 bases separating them. The DNA for the CDR3 is TGTGCCAGCAGTGAAGTTGGCAGGAATCATGGCTACACCTTC. Amino acids: CASSEVGRNHGYTF.

This clone was counted only a few times. The chain combines TRBV21-1 with TRBJ1-3; the table gives TRBD1 as D, unverified against the DNA. TRBV21-1 is a pseudogene. The CDR3 totals 17 residues. DNA of the CDR3: TGTGCCAGCAGCATCCGACAGGGGGCCTTCTCTGGAAACACCATATATTTT. This sequence encodes CASSIRQGAFSGNTIYF.

V is TRBV6-1 and J is TRBJ2-7; TRBD1 matches 7 bases. From germline, CDR1 is MNHNS and CDR2 SASEGT. This CDR3 comprises 16 residues. The trim removed 4 bases at V and 2 bases at J, leaving 11 bases unmatched. CDR3 in amino acids: CASSGIGTVNPYEQYF. The CDR3 region has the DNA TGTGCCAGCAGTGGGATCGGGACAGTGAATCCCTACGAGCAGTACTTC.

This clone was found a few times. The chain has TRBV2 and TRBJ2-5, with 7 bases identical to TRBD1. CDR3 length equals 12 residues. V lost 8 bases to trimming and J lost 2 bases; unmatched junction nucleotides: 2. CDR1 SNHLY and CDR2 FYNNEI come from the germline V gene. In DNA form, the CDR3 reads TGTGCCAGCCAGGGGGAACAAGAGACCCAGTACTTC. Protein product: CASQGEQETQYF.

On this clone itself: Other DNA sequences within the sample encode an identical CDR3. The chain has TRBV5-1 and TRBJ2-2; the D is unclear. Germline V lookup: CDR1 SGHRS, CDR2 YFSETQ. Trimming stripped 4 bases from V and 5 bases from J, with 9 bases between. The CDR3 runs to 13 residues. CDR3 in DNA: TGCGCCAGCAGCATCCAAAATACCGGGGAGCTGTTTTTT. Protein sequence: CASSIQNTGELFF.

The chain is built from TRBV19 and TRBJ1-6; D is uncertain. Germline V gives CDR1 LNHDA, CDR2 SQIVND (reference sequence). V dropped 4 bases and J dropped 6 bases, with 13 bases sitting between them. This CDR3 comprises 15 residues. Here the CDR3 DNA reads TGTGCCAGTAGTACGAGGACTTCCGGTAATTCACCCCTCCACTTT. Translated: CASSTRTSGNSPLHF.

The V call is TRBV20-1, the J call TRBJ1-2; 7 bases are a match to TRBD1. The CDR3 spans 15 residues. Germline CDR1 reads DFQATT; CDR2 reads SNEGSKA (reference sequence). Trimming took 3 bases from V and 0 from J; bases not matched to a gene: 7. This CDR3 is CSASLPGQPNYGYTF. DNA for the CDR3: TGCAGTGCTAGTCTTCCGGGACAGCCTAACTATGGCTACACCTTC.

In this sample, this clone turned up once. CDR3 in DNA: TGTGCCAGCAGCTTACTCCTCCCCCGCGGCACCAACAATGAGCAGTTCTTC. This translates into CASSLLLPRGTNNEQFF. V and J are TRBV7-2 and TRBJ2-1, with D unclear. Trimming took 2 bases from V and 5 from J, leaving 19 bases between them. Germline V gene sequence: CDR1 SGHTA, CDR2 FQGNSA. CDR3 size: 17 residues.

This chain uses TRBV6-1 with TRBJ1-1; TRBD1 matches at 7 bases. Trimming cost V 0 bases and J 1 base; bases outside gene matches: 11. The CDR3 is made up of 18 amino acids. Germline loops: CDR1 MNHNS, CDR2 SASEGT. The CDR3 bases are TGTGCCAGCAGTGAAGCGGTCATCGCCGGGACAGCGAACACTGAAGCTTTCTTT. Translation: CASSEAVIAGTANTEAFF.

V gene TRBV10-1 combines with J gene TRBJ2-7; 9 bases are shared with TRBD1. V dropped 3 bases and J dropped 5; count of bases not matched to a gene: 8. The CDR3 extends over 15 amino acids. From germline, CDR1 is WNHNN and CDR2 SYGVQD (reference sequence). CDR3 nucleotide sequence: TGCGCCAGCAGTGATCGAGGGACAGGGAGCCACGAGCAGTACTTC. Its protein is CASSDRGTGSHEQYF.